In this sample, the clone carrying this TCR beta chain turned up a few times. Its antigen is still unknown. The entirety of the isolated RNA underwent reverse transcription, so expressed TCRB transcripts were sequenced. Profiling relied on immunoSEQ multiplex PCR, and the TCRdb table lists in-frame clones only, not all of them. This table holds about 320,000 clones, 11% to 15% found once. CDR1 is SGHNT and CDR2 is YYREEE in the germline V gene (reference sequence). This CDR3 region has 16 residues. J gave up 3 bases and V 4 bases, and 10 bases lay outside the gene matches. This specimen comes from a study of beta chain features in type 1 diabetes. Study-wide background: What patients shared with healthy donors was a similar profile of age, gender and cell yields. Findings and limits, study-wide: TCRB repertoires of naive, central memory and Treg cells appeared more similar among patients than among healthy donors.

Sequencing input: central memory CD4+ T cells from blood. The chain carries TRBV5-4 and TRBJ2-1; 7 bases line up with TRBD2. This TCR was recovered from a man younger than 40 in good health. CDR3 residues: CASSTLFGGSYNEQFF. DNA for the CDR3: TGTGCCAGCAGCACCTTGTTCGGGGGGAGCTACAATGAGCAGTTCTTC.